This passage covers 21 T cell receptor beta chains from one sample sequenced in a study of monozygotic twins with inflammatory bowel disease. Following a re-call of the 5' RACE reads, TCRdb has one entry per CDR3 protein and lacks DNA. Its listing shows about 420,000 distinct CDR3 sequences. The sequenced sample consisted of blood. The receptors were sampled from a human donor with ulcerative colitis or Crohn's disease, or a healthy co-twin of an affected twin (not recorded which).

The CDR3 protein is CASSLARAEGYGYTF. This chain connects TRBV12-3 or TRBV12-4 to TRBJ1-2. CDR3 length: 15 residues.

The chain couples TRBV12-3 or TRBV12-4 to TRBJ2-3; the D call of TRBD2 rests on TCRdb alone, since no DNA is present to check it. The CDR3 is 17 residues long. This CDR3 reads CASSPRRASGSTDTQYF.

The chain joins TRBV3-1 to TRBJ2-7; TCRdb reports TRBD1, a call that lacks DNA to check it against. Germline-derived CDR1 and CDR2 are LGHDT and YNNKEL (reference sequence). The CDR3 extends over 16 amino acids. The CDR3: CASSQVIGGYSFEQYF.

J is TRBJ2-3 and V is TRBV10-3. Germline V lookup: CDR1 ENHRY, CDR2 SYGVKD. The length of the CDR3 is 13 residues. The CDR3 sequence is CAIWEGDTDTQYF.

This chain joins TRBV20-1 and TRBJ2-7; TCRdb's D call of TRBD2 is untestable without DNA. Germline CDR1 and CDR2: DFQATT and SNEGSKA (reference sequence). CDR3 length: 16 residues. This chain's CDR3 is CSASRGRSGRTYEQYF.

The chain links TRBV7-2 to TRBJ2-1. The CDR3 has 14 residues. The germline V gene encodes CDR1 SGHTA and CDR2 FQGNSA. The CDR3: CASSSYLSRSEQFF.

This chain connects TRBV30 to TRBJ2-3; without DNA, the TCRdb call of TRBD2 cannot be checked. The CDR3 sequence is 17 residues long. Germline CDR1 reads GTSNPN; CDR2 reads SVGIG (reference sequence). The chain's CDR3 is CAWSVLRTSGGSDTQYF.

The gene calls are TRBV5-4 and TRBJ2-3. Germline lookup yields CDR1 SGHNT and CDR2 YYREEE (reference sequence). The CDR3 spans 16 residues. CDR3 loop: CASSLVRAASTDTQYF.

The rearrangement links TRBV5-1 to TRBJ2-1; TCRdb reports TRBD2, a call that lacks DNA to check it against. CDR1 is SGHRS, CDR2 YFSETQ, per germline. This CDR3 has 15 residues. The CDR3 protein is CASSVDSSGTWEQFF.

The gene calls are TRBV15 and TRBJ2-3; the TCRdb D gene call, TRBD2, has no DNA to confirm it. The length of the CDR3 is 17 residues. Germline V gene data show CDR1 as LNHNV and CDR2 as YYDKDF (reference sequence). This CDR3 reads CATSRDQYGRATDTQYF.

The CDR3 reads CASTLGQGGGNTEAFF. This chain connects TRBV7-2 to TRBJ1-1; as DNA is missing, the TRBD1 call by TCRdb cannot be tested. The CDR3 has 16 residues. Germline loops: CDR1 SGHTA, CDR2 FQGNSA.

This CDR3 reads CAWETGGYGYTF. This rearrangement joins TRBV30 to TRBJ1-2; the TCRdb D gene call, TRBD1, has no DNA to confirm it. The CDR3 runs 12 residues. The germline gives CDR1 GTSNPN, CDR2 SVGIG (reference sequence). Supplemented by reference TRBV30 and TRBJ1-2, the full variable domain reads SQTIHQWPATLVQPVGSPLSLECTVEGTSNPNLYWYRQAAGRGLQLLFYSVGIGQISSEVPQNLSASRPQDRQFILSSKKLLLSDSGFYLCAWETGGYGYTFGSGTRLTVV.

The chain is built from TRBV12-3 or TRBV12-4 and TRBJ2-7; TCRdb outputs TRBD2, but without DNA this stays unchecked. The CDR3 covers 16 residues. CDR3 residues: CASSPLLGPSSYEQYF.

V is TRBV9 and J is TRBJ1-2; there is no DNA to check the TCRdb D call of TRBD1. Germline CDR1 and CDR2: SGDLS and YYNGEE. The CDR3 extends over 14 amino acids. CDR3 protein: CASSVIPPAYGYTF. Together with reference TRBV9 and TRBJ1-2, the CDR3 gives the full variable domain: DSGVTQTPKHLITATGQRVTLRCSPRSGDLSVYWYQQSLDQGLQFLIQYYNGEERAKGNILERFSAQQFPDLHSELNLSSLELGDSALYFCASSVIPPAYGYTFGSGTRLTVV.

The chain links TRBV6-2 or TRBV6-3 to TRBJ1-2; TCRdb selects TRBD1, and the lack of DNA leaves this call unchecked. The germline V gene encodes CDR1 MNHEY and CDR2 SVGEGT. CDR3 length equals 14 residues. The CDR3 sequence: CASRESTGPYGYTF.

The J gene is TRBJ1-4, the V gene TRBV7-9. Per the germline V gene, CDR1 is SEHNR and CDR2 is FQNEAQ (reference sequence). The CDR3 runs 12 residues. The CDR3 sequence: CATSPESEKLFF. Supplemented by reference TRBV7-9 and TRBJ1-4, the full variable domain reads DTGVSQNPRHKITKRGQNVTFRCDPISEHNRLYWYRQTLGQGPEFLTYFQNEAQLEKSRLLSDRFSAERPKGSFSTLEIQRTEQGDSAMYLCATSPESEKLFFGSGTQLSVL.

The chain employs TRBV5-1 and TRBJ2-3; absent DNA, TCRdb's TRBD2 call cannot be checked. Per germline, CDR1 SGHRS and CDR2 YFSETQ. The CDR3 runs to 16 residues. The CDR3 region is CASGPWASGGTDTQYF.

The genes are TRBV4-3 and TRBJ1-2. CDR1 is LGHNA, CDR2 YSLEER, per germline. The CDR3 has 18 amino acids. This chain's CDR3 is CASSHGDSMATRGYGYTF.

The V call is TRBV2, the J call TRBJ2-2. The germline V gene encodes CDR1 SNHLY and CDR2 FYNNEI. The CDR3 loop spans 13 amino acids. CDR3 loop: CASSVQNTGELFF.

This rearrangement joins TRBV30 to TRBJ1-3. This CDR3 has 12 amino acids. Per the germline V gene, CDR1 is GTSNPN and CDR2 is SVGIG (reference sequence). The CDR3: CAWKLSGNTIYF.

The rearrangement links TRBV5-1 to TRBJ1-1. The CDR3 extends over 14 amino acids. Germline V CDR1 and CDR2: SGHRS, YFSETQ. The CDR3 spells CASSPGGWDTEAFF.